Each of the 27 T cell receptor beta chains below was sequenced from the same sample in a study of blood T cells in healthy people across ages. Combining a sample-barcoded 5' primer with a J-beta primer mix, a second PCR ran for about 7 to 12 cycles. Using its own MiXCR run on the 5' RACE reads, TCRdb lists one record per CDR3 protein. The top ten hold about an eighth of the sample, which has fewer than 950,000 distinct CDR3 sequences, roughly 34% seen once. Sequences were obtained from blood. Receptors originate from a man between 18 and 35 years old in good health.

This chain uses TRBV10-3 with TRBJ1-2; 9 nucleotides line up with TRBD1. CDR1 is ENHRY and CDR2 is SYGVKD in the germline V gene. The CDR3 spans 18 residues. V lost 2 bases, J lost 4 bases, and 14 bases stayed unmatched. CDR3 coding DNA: TGTGCCATCAGTGAGGACCTAGGACCGGGACAGGGAGTCTATGGCTACACCTTC. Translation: CAISEDLGPGQGVYGYTF.

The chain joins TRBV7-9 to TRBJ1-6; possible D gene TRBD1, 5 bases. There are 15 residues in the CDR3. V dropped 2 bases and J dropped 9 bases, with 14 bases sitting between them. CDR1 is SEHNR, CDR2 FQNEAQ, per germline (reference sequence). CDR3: CASSLMDPGGSPLHF. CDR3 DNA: TGTGCCAGCAGCTTAATGGATCCGGGGGGTTCACCCCTCCACTTT.

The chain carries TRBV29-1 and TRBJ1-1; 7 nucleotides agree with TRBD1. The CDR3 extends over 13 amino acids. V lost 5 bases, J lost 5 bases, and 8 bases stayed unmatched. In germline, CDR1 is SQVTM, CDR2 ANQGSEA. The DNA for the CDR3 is TGCAGCGTTTCTACAGGGGCGCTGACTGAAGCTTTCTTT. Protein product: CSVSTGALTEAFF.

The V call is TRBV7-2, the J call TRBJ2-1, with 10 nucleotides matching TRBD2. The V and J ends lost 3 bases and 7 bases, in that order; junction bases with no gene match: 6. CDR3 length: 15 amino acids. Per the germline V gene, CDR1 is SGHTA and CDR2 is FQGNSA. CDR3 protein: CASSFGAGGRNEQFF. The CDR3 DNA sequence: TGTGCCAGCAGCTTTGGAGCGGGGGGGCGGAATGAGCAGTTCTTC.

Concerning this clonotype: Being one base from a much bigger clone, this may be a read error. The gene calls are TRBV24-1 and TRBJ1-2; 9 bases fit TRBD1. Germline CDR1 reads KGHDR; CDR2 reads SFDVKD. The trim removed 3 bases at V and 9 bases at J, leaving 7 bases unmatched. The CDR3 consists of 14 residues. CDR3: CATSDPGQGMRYTF. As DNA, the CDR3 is TGTGCCACCAGTGATCCCGGACAGGGGATGCGCTACACCTTC.

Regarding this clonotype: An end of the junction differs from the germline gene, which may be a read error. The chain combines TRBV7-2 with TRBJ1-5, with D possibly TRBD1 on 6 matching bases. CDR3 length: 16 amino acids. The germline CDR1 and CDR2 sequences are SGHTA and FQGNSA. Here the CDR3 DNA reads TGTGCCAGCAGCTTGGGGGCGGGGTACAGCAATCAGCCCCGGCATTTT. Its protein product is CASSLGAGYSNQPRHF.

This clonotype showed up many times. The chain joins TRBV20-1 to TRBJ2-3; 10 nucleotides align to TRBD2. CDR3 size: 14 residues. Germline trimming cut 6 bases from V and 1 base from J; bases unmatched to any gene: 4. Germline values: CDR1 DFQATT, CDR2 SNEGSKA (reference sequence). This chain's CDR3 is CSAHGTSGTDTQYF. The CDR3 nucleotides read TGCAGTGCGCACGGGACTAGCGGCACAGATACGCAGTATTTT.

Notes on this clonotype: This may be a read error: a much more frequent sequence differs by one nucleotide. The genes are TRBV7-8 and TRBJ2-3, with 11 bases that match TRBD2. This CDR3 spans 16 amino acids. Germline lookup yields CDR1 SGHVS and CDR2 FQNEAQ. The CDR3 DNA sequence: TGTGCCTGCAGCCCCCGACTAGCGGGGACCACAGATACGCAGTATTTT. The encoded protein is CACSPRLAGTTDTQYF.

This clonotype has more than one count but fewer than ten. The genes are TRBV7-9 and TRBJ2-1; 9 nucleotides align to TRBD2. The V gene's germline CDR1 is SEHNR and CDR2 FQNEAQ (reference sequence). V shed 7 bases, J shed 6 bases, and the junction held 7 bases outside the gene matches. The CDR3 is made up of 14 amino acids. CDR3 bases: TGTGCCAGCACTTCCGCGGGGGGGCTCAATGAGCAGTTCTTC. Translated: CASTSAGGLNEQFF.

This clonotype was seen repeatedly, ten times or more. The CDR3 is CASSLTSYNEQFF. The DNA for the CDR3 is TGTGCCAGCAGCTTAACCAGTTACAATGAGCAGTTCTTC. The rearrangement uses TRBV7-3 and TRBJ2-1, with unresolved D. With 0 bases removed from V and 4 bases from J, the gap between germline ends came to 4 bases. CDR3 size: 13 residues. Germline values: CDR1 SGHTA, CDR2 FQGTGA.

The CDR3: CAISEPPSRHAEAFF. CDR3 sequence (DNA): TGTGCCATCAGTGAGCCTCCCTCCAGGCACGCTGAAGCTTTCTTT. The genes are TRBV10-3 and TRBJ1-1; unclear D gene. Trimming pared 2 bases from V and 6 bases from J, leaving 16 bases between. Germline CDR1 ENHRY, CDR2 SYGVKD. The CDR3 has 15 amino acids.

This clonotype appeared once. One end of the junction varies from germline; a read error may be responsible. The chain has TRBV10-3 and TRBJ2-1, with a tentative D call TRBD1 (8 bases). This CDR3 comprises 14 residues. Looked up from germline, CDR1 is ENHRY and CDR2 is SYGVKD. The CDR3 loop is CATGETGDYNEQCF. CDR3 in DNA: TGTGCCACAGGGGAGACAGGGGACTACAATGAGCAGTGCTTC.

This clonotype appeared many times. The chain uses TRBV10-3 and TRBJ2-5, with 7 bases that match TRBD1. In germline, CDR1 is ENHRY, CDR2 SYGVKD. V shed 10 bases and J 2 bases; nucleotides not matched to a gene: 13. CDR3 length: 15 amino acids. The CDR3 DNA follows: TGTGCCACCGGTAGAGGGGACAGCATACAAGAGACCCAGTACTTC. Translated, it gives CATGRGDSIQETQYF.

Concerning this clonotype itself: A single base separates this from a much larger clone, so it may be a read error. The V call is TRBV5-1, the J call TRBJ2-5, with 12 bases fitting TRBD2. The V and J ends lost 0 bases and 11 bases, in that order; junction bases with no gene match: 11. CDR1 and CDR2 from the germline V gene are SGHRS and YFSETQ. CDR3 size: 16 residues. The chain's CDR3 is CASSLEGLAGYNEQYF. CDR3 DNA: TGCGCCAGCAGCTTGGAGGGACTAGCGGGCTACAATGAGCAGTACTTC.

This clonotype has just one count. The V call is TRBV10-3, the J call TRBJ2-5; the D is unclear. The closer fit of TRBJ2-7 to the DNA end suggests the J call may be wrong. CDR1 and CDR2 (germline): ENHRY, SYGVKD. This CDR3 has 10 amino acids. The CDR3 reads CAIATYEQYF. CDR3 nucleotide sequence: TGTGCCATCGCGACCTACGAGCAGTACTTC.

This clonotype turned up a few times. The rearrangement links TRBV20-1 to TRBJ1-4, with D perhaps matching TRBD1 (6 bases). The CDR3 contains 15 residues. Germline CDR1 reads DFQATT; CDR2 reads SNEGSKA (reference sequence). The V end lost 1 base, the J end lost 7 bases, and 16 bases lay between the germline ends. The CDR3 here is CSARVHTGPTEKLFF. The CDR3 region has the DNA TGCAGTGCTAGAGTTCACACAGGGCCAACTGAAAAACTGTTTTTT.

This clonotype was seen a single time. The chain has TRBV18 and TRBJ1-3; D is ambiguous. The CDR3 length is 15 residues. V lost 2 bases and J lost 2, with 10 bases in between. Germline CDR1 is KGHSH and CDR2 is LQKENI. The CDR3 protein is CASSPSEGTGNTIYF. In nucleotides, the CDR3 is TGTGCCAGCTCACCATCCGAGGGAACTGGAAACACCATATATTTT.

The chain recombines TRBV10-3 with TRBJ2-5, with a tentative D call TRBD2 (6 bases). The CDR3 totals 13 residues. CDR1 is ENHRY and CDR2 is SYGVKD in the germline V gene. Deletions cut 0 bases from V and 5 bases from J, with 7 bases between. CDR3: CAISESTRETQYF. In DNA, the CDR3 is TGTGCCATCAGTGAGTCGACTAGGGAGACCCAGTACTTC.

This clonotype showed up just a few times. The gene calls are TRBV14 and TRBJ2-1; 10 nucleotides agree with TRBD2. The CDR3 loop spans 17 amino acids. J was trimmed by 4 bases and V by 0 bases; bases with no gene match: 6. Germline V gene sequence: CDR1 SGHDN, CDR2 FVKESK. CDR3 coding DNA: TGTGCCAGCAGCCAAGACCACGGGACTAGCGTTTACAATGAGCAGTTCTTC. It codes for CASSQDHGTSVYNEQFF.

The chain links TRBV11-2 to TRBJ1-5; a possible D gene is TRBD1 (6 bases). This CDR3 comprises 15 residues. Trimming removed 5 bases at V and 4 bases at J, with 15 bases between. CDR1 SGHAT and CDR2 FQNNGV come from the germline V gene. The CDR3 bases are TGTGCCAGCAGCCCAGATGGGCAGGGGAATCAGCCCCAGCATTTT. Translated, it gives CASSPDGQGNQPQHF.

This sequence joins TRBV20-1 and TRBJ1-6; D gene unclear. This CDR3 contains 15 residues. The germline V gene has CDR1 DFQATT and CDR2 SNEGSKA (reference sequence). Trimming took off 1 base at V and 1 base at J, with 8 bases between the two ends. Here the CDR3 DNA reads TGCAGTGCTAGAGTCACCAGGTCCTATAATTCACCCCTCCACTTT. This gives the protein CSARVTRSYNSPLHF.

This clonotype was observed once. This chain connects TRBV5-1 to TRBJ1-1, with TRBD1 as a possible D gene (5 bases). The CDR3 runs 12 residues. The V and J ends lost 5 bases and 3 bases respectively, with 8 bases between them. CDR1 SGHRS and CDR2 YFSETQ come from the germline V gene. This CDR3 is CASRQDHTEAFF. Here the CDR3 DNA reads TGCGCCAGCAGACAGGATCACACTGAAGCTTTCTTT.

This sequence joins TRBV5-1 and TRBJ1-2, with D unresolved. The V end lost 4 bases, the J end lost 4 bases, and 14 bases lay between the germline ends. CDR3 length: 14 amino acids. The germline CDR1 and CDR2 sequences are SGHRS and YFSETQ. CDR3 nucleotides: TGCGCCAGCAGCCAACAGTGGGGTGGCTATGGCTACACCTTC. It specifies CASSQQWGGYGYTF.

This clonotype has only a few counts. CDR3 sequence: CASSRTGEKNQPQHF. The CDR3 DNA is TGTGCCAGCAGTAGGACAGGGGAGAAAAATCAGCCCCAGCATTTT. The gene calls are TRBV12-3 or TRBV12-4 and TRBJ1-5; 9 nucleotides agree with TRBD1. The CDR3 consists of 15 residues. Unmatched junction bases numbered 6, after V lost 5 bases and J lost 4 bases.

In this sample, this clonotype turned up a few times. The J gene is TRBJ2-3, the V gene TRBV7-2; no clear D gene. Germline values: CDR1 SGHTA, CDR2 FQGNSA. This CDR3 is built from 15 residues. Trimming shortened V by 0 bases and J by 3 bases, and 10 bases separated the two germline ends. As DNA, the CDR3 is TGTGCCAGCAGCTTAGCCCTGGACGGGACAGATACGCAGTATTTT. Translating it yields CASSLALDGTDTQYF.

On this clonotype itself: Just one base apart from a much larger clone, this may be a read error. The CDR3 DNA reads as TGTGCTAGCAGCTCAGGGCTTCGGAATGAGCAGTACTTC. This gives the protein CASSSGLRNEQYF. The chain links TRBV7-7 to TRBJ2-7, with D tentatively TRBD1 (5 bases). CDR3 length equals 13 residues. Per the germline V gene, CDR1 is SSHAT and CDR2 is FNYEAQ (reference sequence).

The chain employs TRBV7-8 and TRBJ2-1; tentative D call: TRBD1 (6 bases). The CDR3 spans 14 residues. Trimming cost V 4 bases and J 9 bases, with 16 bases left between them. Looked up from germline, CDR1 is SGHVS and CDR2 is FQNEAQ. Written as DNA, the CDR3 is TGTGCCAGCAGCTCTCCACAGGGTCAGGGTGAGCAGTTCTTC. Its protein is CASSSPQGQGEQFF.